This is a list of T cell receptor beta chains from one sample in a study of post-analysis software for immune sequencing data. TCRdb re-called the PCR reads with MiXCR, one entry per CDR3 protein. The sample consists of about 820,000 distinct CDR3 sequences, 53% of them appearing once. Sample: blood. The receptors derive from a girl between 10 and 17 years old with multiple sclerosis. Both conserved end residues are part of each CDR3. A D gene is named only where the DNA matches it firmly. Size values are once, few and many counts, or a class for expanded clones, and some rows have none.

size	D	V	J	DNA	CDR3
.	.	TRBV5-5	TRBJ2-4	TGTGCCAGCAGCTCTGTTAGTGGGGGTTCCAAAAACATTCAGTACTTC	CASSSVSGGSKNIQYF
.	TRBD2	TRBV10-3	TRBJ2-3	TGTGCCATCAGTGAGTCGACATCCGGGGGACTAGCAAGAGATACGCAGTATTTT	CAISESTSGGLARDTQYF
.	.	TRBV4-2	TRBJ2-1	TGTGCCAGCAGCCACGGAGACCTTTACAATGAGCAGTTCTTC	CASSHGDLYNEQFF
few	TRBD1	TRBV20-1	TRBJ1-5	TGCAGTGCTAGGGTCGGCGTGACAGGGGCTAATCAGCCCCAGCATTTT	CSARVGVTGANQPQHF
few	.	TRBV7-2	TRBJ2-7	TGTGCCAGCAGCTTTGGGGGCACTACTGCCTACGAGCAGTACTTC	CASSFGGTTAYEQYF
.	.	TRBV20-1	TRBJ2-3	TGCAGTGCTAGCCGGCGGGGCTACGAGCAGTATTTT	CSASRRGYEQYF
.	.	TRBV7-2	TRBJ2-6	TGTGCCAGCAGCTTAGGGAAGAACTCTGGGGCCAACGTCCTGACTTTC	CASSLGKNSGANVLTF
.	TRBD1	TRBV7-2	TRBJ1-6	TGTGCCAGCAGCTACAGCTGGATTGGACAGGGGGATTCACCCCTCCACTTT	CASSYSWIGQGDSPLHF
.	TRBD2	TRBV12-5	TRBJ2-3	TGTGCTAGTGGTTCTCGACTAGCGGGGAGCTACACAGATACGCAGTATTTT	CASGSRLAGSYTDTQYF
few	.	TRBV7-2	TRBJ2-4	TGTGCCAGCAGCTTAGGGGCAGGGGGGAACATTCAGTACTTC	CASSLGAGGNIQYF
.	.	TRBV7-6	TRBJ2-1	TGTGCCAGCAGCACGATAAGGATGGGGGACAATGAGCAGTTCTTC	CASSTIRMGDNEQFF
.	TRBD1	TRBV7-9	TRBJ1-2	TGTGCCAGCAGCTTAGTTCCAGGGGGCACTGATGGCTACACCTTC	CASSLVPGGTDGYTF
.	TRBD2	TRBV9	TRBJ2-1	TGTGCCAGCAGCGTGGGACTAGCGGGACGCTACAATGAGCAGTTCTTC	CASSVGLAGRYNEQFF
few	TRBD2	TRBV7-9	TRBJ2-1	TGTGCCAGCAGAAGGACTAGCGGGAGCCATGAGCAGTTCTTC	CASRRTSGSHEQFF
.	TRBD2	TRBV5-1	TRBJ2-1	TGCGCCAGCAGCTTGTTTAGCGGGAGAGATAGCAATGAGCAGTTCTTC	CASSLFSGRDSNEQFF
few	TRBD2	TRBV5-1	TRBJ2-1	TGCGCCAGCAGCTTGGTAGCGGGAGAGAGAAATGAGCAGTTCTTC	CASSLVAGERNEQFF
.	.	TRBV10-3	TRBJ1-1	TGTGCCATCAGTGAGGGCGGCAGGAACACTGAAGCTTTCTTT	CAISEGGRNTEAFF
few	TRBD1	TRBV12-3/TRBV12-4	TRBJ2-7	TGTGCCAGCAGTTTGACAGGGGGCGTCTACGAGCAGTACTTC	CASSLTGGVYEQYF
few	TRBD2	TRBV5-1	TRBJ2-1	TGCGCCAGCAGCTTGTCACTAGCGGGGATCTACAATGAGCAGTTCTTC	CASSLSLAGIYNEQFF
.	TRBD1	TRBV20-1	TRBJ1-6	TGCAGTGGCCGGGACAGAAACTCCTATAATTCACCCCTCCACTTT	CSGRDRNSYNSPLHF
.	.	TRBV9	TRBJ1-2	TGTGCCAGCAGCGTGGGGGTGACGGTCTATGGCTACACCTTC	CASSVGVTVYGYTF
once	.	TRBV11-2	TRBJ2-1	TGTGCCAGCAGCAAAGACCACAGCGCCCAGGCTATCTCCTACAATGAGCAGTTCTTC	CASSKDHSAQAISYNEQFF
few	.	TRBV20-1	TRBJ1-2	TGCAGTGCTAGAGATGAGGGAGGTGGCTACACCTTC	CSARDEGGGYTF
.	.	TRBV5-1	TRBJ2-3	TGCGCCAGCAGCTATGGAACTATCCGGGATACGCAGTATTTT	CASSYGTIRDTQYF
.	TRBD1	TRBV9	TRBJ2-1	TGTGCCAGCACCGGGACAGGGTCACACAATGAGCAGTTCTTC	CASTGTGSHNEQFF
.	.	TRBV2	TRBJ2-7	TGTGCCAGCAGAGAGTCGAGTTACGAGCAGTACTTC	CASRESSYEQYF
few	TRBD1	TRBV2	TRBJ2-7	TGTGCCAGCAGCCTGGGACAGCAGTACGAGCAGTACTTC	CASSLGQQYEQYF
.	.	TRBV29-1	TRBJ2-5	TGCAGCGTTGAAGTACTGGAGCAGACCCAGTACTTC	CSVEVLEQTQYF
few	TRBD2	TRBV27	TRBJ2-1	TGTGCCAGCAGTTCCTTAGCGGGAGGGTACACTATCAATGAGCAGTTCTTC	CASSSLAGGYTINEQFF
.	TRBD1	TRBV7-2	TRBJ2-7	TGTGCCAGCAGCTACGGGACAGGGCCGTCCTACGAGCAGTACTTC	CASSYGTGPSYEQYF
.	.	TRBV5-1	TRBJ1-1	TGCGCCAGCAGCTTTAATGGCGGATCGAACACTGAAGCTTTCTTT	CASSFNGGSNTEAFF
few	.	TRBV11-1	TRBJ2-5	TGTGCCAGCAGCTTAGGGGGGGCCTCCCAAGAGACCCAGTACTTC	CASSLGGASQETQYF
once	TRBD1	TRBV7-2	TRBJ2-1	TGTGCCAGCAGCTCGCTACAGGGGGCCGCCGCCGCTGAGCAGTTCTTC	CASSSLQGAAAAEQFF
once	.	TRBV5-1	TRBJ2-7	TGCGCCAGCCAACCGACAACTGGTGGATCCTACGGGCAGTACTTC	CASQPTTGGSYGQYF
.	TRBD1	TRBV3-1	TRBJ2-3	TGTGCCAGCAGAAGGACAGGGCTTGCAACAGATACGCAGTATTTT	CASRRTGLATDTQYF
.	TRBD1	TRBV9	TRBJ2-5	TGTGCCAGCAGCGCTTCCTTATACCTGACAGGGGTGGAGACCCAGTACTTC	CASSASLYLTGVETQYF
.	.	TRBV20-1	TRBJ2-7	TGCAGTGCTAGGGATGGGACGGTGAGCTCCTACGAGCAGTACTTC	CSARDGTVSSYEQYF
.	.	TRBV12-3/TRBV12-4	TRBJ1-2	TGTGCCAGCAGTTCCACGGAAAAAGCTAACTATGGCTACACCTTC	CASSSTEKANYGYTF
.	TRBD2	TRBV9	TRBJ2-5	TGTGCCAGCAGCGTAGTGGTAGCGGGAGGGTTGCAGGAGACCCAGTACTTC	CASSVVVAGGLQETQYF
.	.	TRBV20-1	TRBJ1-5	TGCAGTGCTAGAGATCAAAGCAATCAGCCCCAGCATTTT	CSARDQSNQPQHF
once	.	TRBV25-1	TRBJ2-4	TGTGCCAGCAGTGAATTGTGGCAGAACATTCAGTACTTC	CASSELWQNIQYF
once	.	TRBV21-1	TRBJ2-7	TGTGCCAGCCCGTACGAGCAGTACTTC	CASPYEQYF
.	.	TRBV4-1	TRBJ2-7	TGCGCCAGCAGCCAAGATTTAAACAGTAGAAGCTCCTACGAGCAGTACTTC	CASSQDLNSRSSYEQYF
.	TRBD1	TRBV20-1	TRBJ2-7	TGCAGTGCTGCGATGGGGGGACAGGGTCGCTACGAGCAGTACTTC	CSAAMGGQGRYEQYF
.	.	TRBV21-1	TRBJ2-2	TGTGCCAGCAGCAAAGGAGAGGGGCTTAGGACCGGGGAGCTGTTTTTT	CASSKGEGLRTGELFF
.	.	TRBV2	TRBJ2-1	TGTGCCAGCAAAGAATGGGACAATGAGCAGTTCTTC	CASKEWDNEQFF
.	.	TRBV10-3	TRBJ1-2	TGTGCCATCAAATCGGATTCTAACTATGGCTACACCTTC	CAIKSDSNYGYTF
.	.	TRBV15	TRBJ2-7	TGTGCCACCAGCCGAGTAACAGTATCCTACGAGCAGTACTTC	CATSRVTVSYEQYF
.	TRBD2	TRBV7-9	TRBJ2-1	TGTGCCAGCAGCCGACTAGCGCCGGACTACAATGAGCAGTTCTTC	CASSRLAPDYNEQFF
.	.	TRBV20-1	TRBJ2-5	TGCAGTGCTCTCAAAGGAGAGACCCAGTACTTC	CSALKGETQYF
.	.	TRBV5-1	TRBJ2-7	TGCGTCAGCAGCACTGGGGTCGACGCAGAGAAGTACTTC	CVSSTGVDAEKYF
.	.	TRBV10-3	TRBJ1-2	TGTGCCATCAGTGAGTCGCTAGGGCTGAACTATGGCTACACCTTC	CAISESLGLNYGYTF
.	.	TRBV11-1	TRBJ1-6	TGTGCCAGCAGCTTAGGGGGGGCCTCACCCCTCCACTTT	CASSLGGASPLHF
.	.	TRBV12-5	TRBJ2-3	TGTGCTAGTGGGGCGGGGACCCTACGGGGAGATACGCAGTATTTT	CASGAGTLRGDTQYF
.	.	TRBV7-9	TRBJ1-1	TGTGCCAGCAGCTTAGCCGGGGCATCGAGCATGAACACTGAAGCTTTCTTT	CASSLAGASSMNTEAFF